Each of the 15 T cell receptor beta chains below was sequenced from the same sample in a study of CD8 T cells in ankylosing spondylitis. Study results and limitations: A TCR beta motif of fewer than ten highly homologous variants seemed to mark ankylosing spondylitis blood.

These TCRs are of unknown antigen specificity. TCRdb independently ran MiXCR on the 5' RACE reads; one entry per CDR3 protein. The profile shows just under 550,000 distinct CDR3 sequences, approximately 11% of them singletons. Sequenced: blood, either unsorted or a sorted T cell fraction (not recorded which). Receptors originate from a male donor with ankylosing spondylitis.

The V gene is TRBV3-1, the J gene TRBJ1-2, with unresolved D. Germline CDR1 LGHDT, CDR2 YNNKEL (reference sequence). Trimming pared 4 bases from V and 3 bases from J, leaving 9 bases between. This CDR3 has 13 amino acids. Here the CDR3 reads CASSPGRYYGYTF. The CDR3 DNA follows: TGTGCCAGCAGCCCCGGCAGATACTATGGCTACACCTTC.

This clonotype was seen at least ten times. The rearrangement joins TRBV5-1 to TRBJ2-2; TRBD2 matches 8 bases. V lost 4 bases, J lost 1 base, and 3 bases stayed unmatched. This CDR3 comprises 15 residues. Germline V lookup: CDR1 SGHRS, CDR2 YFSETQ. Written as DNA, the CDR3 is TGCGCCAGCAGCCGGACTAGCCTGAACACCGGGGAGCTGTTTTTT. Its translation: CASSRTSLNTGELFF.

In this sample, this clonotype turned up a few times. The chain joins TRBV9 to TRBJ2-3; 8 nucleotides agree with TRBD2. This CDR3 is 16 amino acids long. Germline V gene data show CDR1 as SGDLS and CDR2 as YYNGEE. The V gene end was trimmed by 3 bases and the J gene end by 0 bases; junction bases not matched to a gene: 6. The CDR3 sequence is CASSGTSLASTDTQYF. The CDR3 coding sequence is TGTGCCAGCAGCGGGACTAGCCTTGCTAGCACAGATACGCAGTATTTT.

A few counts support this clonotype. V gene TRBV5-1 combines with J gene TRBJ1-1, with D hard to call. The CDR3 loop spans 13 amino acids. Looked up from germline, CDR1 is SGHRS and CDR2 is YFSETQ. V lost 3 bases and J lost 1, with 7 bases in between. CDR3 in DNA: TGCGCCAGCAGCTCCGGGTCGAACACTGAAGCTTTCTTT. It translates to CASSSGSNTEAFF.

The chain recombines TRBV6-5 with TRBJ2-3; 8 bases align to TRBD2. The CDR3 has 17 residues. After removal of 2 bases from V and 5 bases from J, the junction contained 12 bases not matched to a gene. Germline V gene sequence: CDR1 MNHEY, CDR2 SVGAGI. CDR3 bases: TGTGCCAGCAGTTACACAACCCCGGGACTAGTCAAAGATACGCAGTATTTT. It translates to CASSYTTPGLVKDTQYF.

This clonotype has a count of ten or more. The chain uses TRBV5-1 and TRBJ2-7; 7 nucleotides align to TRBD2. Per germline, CDR1 SGHRS and CDR2 YFSETQ. CDR3 length equals 14 residues. Unmatched junction bases numbered 2, after V lost 0 bases and J lost 2 bases. CDR3 DNA sequence: TGCGCCAGCAGCTTGGAGGGAGGGCCCTACGAGCAGTACTTC. Translated: CASSLEGGPYEQYF.

This clonotype occurred a few times. The chain has TRBV5-1 and TRBJ1-4; D remains ambiguous. Deletions cut 0 bases from V and 4 bases from J, with 10 bases between. The CDR3 consists of 15 residues. CDR1 is SGHRS and CDR2 is YFSETQ in the germline V gene. The CDR3 coding sequence is TGCGCCAGCAGCTTGGCCAGTGAACGTAATGAAAAACTGTTTTTT. Its protein product is CASSLASERNEKLFF.

This clonotype was seen many times. The chain employs TRBV11-2 and TRBJ1-2, with a weak D call TRBD1 (5 bases). Germline V gene lookup returns CDR1 SGHAT and CDR2 FQNNGV. Trimming took off 1 base at V and 8 bases at J, with 8 bases between the two ends. This CDR3 has 12 amino acids. CDR3 bases: TGTGCCAGCAGCTTAGCGGGGGTCGGCTACACCTTC. Protein sequence: CASSLAGVGYTF.

V gene TRBV27 combines with J gene TRBJ2-3; the match to TRBD1 covers 10 bases. Germline V gives CDR1 MNHEY, CDR2 SMNVEV (reference sequence). V shed 5 bases, J shed 2 bases, and the junction held 1 base outside the gene matches. The CDR3 contains 14 residues. The CDR3 bases are TGTGCCAGCAGTGGGACAGGGGACACAGATACGCAGTATTTT. It codes for CASSGTGDTDTQYF.

This clonotype was counted between two and nine times. J is TRBJ1-2 and V is TRBV12-3 or TRBV12-4, with D maybe TRBD1 (6 bases). This CDR3 region has 14 residues. V lost 7 bases to trimming and J lost 2 bases, with 14 bases between them. The CDR3 DNA is TGTGCCAGCAATCTCAGGGGAACAAACTATGGCTACACCTTC. It is translated as CASNLRGTNYGYTF.

This chain uses TRBV7-2 with TRBJ1-6; 7 bases match TRBD1. The CDR3 length is 16 residues. The J segment lost 7 bases and the V segment lost 6 bases, leaving 12 bases of the junction unmatched. The germline V gene encodes CDR1 SGHTA and CDR2 FQGNSA. CDR3 sequence (DNA): TGTGCCAGCAGATATAACAGGGGTTCCCCCAATTCACCCCTCCACTTT. Its protein is CASRYNRGSPNSPLHF.

V and J are TRBV20-1 and TRBJ2-1; TRBD2 aligns across 7 bases. Unmatched junction bases numbered 9, after V lost 5 bases and J lost 2 bases. In germline, CDR1 is DFQATT, CDR2 SNEGSKA (reference sequence). This CDR3 region has 15 residues. The DNA of the CDR3 is TGCAGTGCTTTCCGCGGGAGCCCCCCCTACAATGAGCAGTTCTTC. Translating gives CSAFRGSPPYNEQFF.

The gene calls are TRBV7-2 and TRBJ1-1, with D possibly matching TRBD1 (6 bases). There are 16 residues in the CDR3. V lost 1 base, J lost 1 base, and 13 bases lay in between. CDR1 and CDR2 (germline): SGHTA, FQGNSA. In DNA, the CDR3 is TGTGCCAGCAGCTTAGAAGGGGGGGCGCCGAACACTGAAGCTTTCTTT. Translation gives CASSLEGGAPNTEAFF.

This clonotype was observed many times. The rearrangement joins TRBV12-3 or TRBV12-4 to TRBJ2-7, with 8 bases identical to TRBD2. The V gene end was trimmed by 5 bases and the J gene end by 5 bases; junction bases not matched to a gene: 11. This CDR3 has 15 amino acids. CDR3 sequence reads: CASSPFSGNPDEQYF. For the CDR3, the DNA is TGTGCCAGCAGTCCCTTTAGCGGGAACCCGGACGAGCAGTACTTC.

J is TRBJ2-1 and V is TRBV5-1, with 10 bases lining up with TRBD2. The CDR3 covers 17 residues. V lost 2 bases, J lost 0 bases, and 5 bases stayed unmatched. Germline loops: CDR1 SGHRS, CDR2 YFSETQ. The CDR3 DNA follows: TGCGCCAGCAGCTTCCCTAGCGGGAGAGGCTCCTACAATGAGCAGTTCTTC. Translation gives CASSFPSGRGSYNEQFF.